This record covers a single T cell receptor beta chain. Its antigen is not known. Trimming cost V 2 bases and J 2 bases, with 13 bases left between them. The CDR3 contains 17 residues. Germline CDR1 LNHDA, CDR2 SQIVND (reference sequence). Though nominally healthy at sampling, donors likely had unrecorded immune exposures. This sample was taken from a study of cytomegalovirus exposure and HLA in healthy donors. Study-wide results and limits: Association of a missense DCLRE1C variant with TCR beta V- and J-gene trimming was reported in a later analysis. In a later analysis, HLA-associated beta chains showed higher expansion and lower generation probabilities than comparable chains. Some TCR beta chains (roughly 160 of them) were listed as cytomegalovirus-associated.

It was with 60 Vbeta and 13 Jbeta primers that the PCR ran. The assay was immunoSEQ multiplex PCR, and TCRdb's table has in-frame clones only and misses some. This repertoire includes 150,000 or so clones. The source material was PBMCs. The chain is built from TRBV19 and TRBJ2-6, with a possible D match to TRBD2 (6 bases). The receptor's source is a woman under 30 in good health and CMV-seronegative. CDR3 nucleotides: TGTGCCAGTAGTATAACAGTGAGGGAGGCTGGGGCCAACGTCCTGACTTTC. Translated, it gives CASSITVREAGANVLTF.